Presented here are 27 T cell receptor beta chains from one specimen sequenced in a study of blood T cell repertoires in COVID-19. TCRdb's table, derived via immunoSEQ multiplex PCR, lists solely in-frame clones and lacks some. This repertoire shows about 250,000 clones, more than 75% found once; its top ten account for 1.5% to 2%. The sequenced sample consisted of PBMCs or T cells enriched from blood (not recorded which). The source of these receptors is a man in his forties who had recovered from COVID-19.

J is TRBJ1-2 and V is TRBV18; unclear D gene. V was clipped by 6 bases and J by 0 bases, with 14 bases between them. The CDR3 runs 15 residues. Germline V gene sequence: CDR1 KGHSH, CDR2 LQKENI. The CDR3 nucleotides read TGTGCCAGCTCTTCAGAACAGATAGCTAACTATGGCTACACCTTC. Protein: CASSSEQIANYGYTF. Based on the CDR3 plus reference TRBV18 and TRBJ1-2, the full variable domain is NAGVMQNPRHLVRRRGQEARLRCSPMKGHSHVYWYRQLPEEGLKFMVYLQKENIIDESGMPKERFSAEFPKEGPSILRIQQVVRGDSAAYFCASSSEQIANYGYTFGSGTRLTVV.

This chain joins TRBV5-1 and TRBJ2-7, with a weak D call TRBD2 (6 bases). The V end lost 5 bases, the J end lost 4 bases, and 13 bases lay between the germline ends. From germline, CDR1 is SGHRS and CDR2 YFSETQ. The CDR3 is 13 amino acids. The CDR3 DNA sequence: TGCGCCAGCAGGACGGGGGACCTTTACGAGCAGTACTTC. Protein: CASRTGDLYEQYF.

The chain links TRBV11-2 to TRBJ2-1, with TRBD1 matching over 8 bases. The CDR3 runs 14 residues. From germline, CDR1 is SGHAT and CDR2 FQNNGV. V lost 6 bases to trimming and J lost 4 bases; unmatched junction nucleotides: 5. This CDR3 is CASSRDRSYNEQFF. DNA for the CDR3: TGTGCCAGCAGTAGGGACAGGAGTTACAATGAGCAGTTCTTC.

This sequence joins TRBV2 and TRBJ2-1; D possibly corresponds to TRBD1 (6 bases). Germline values: CDR1 SNHLY, CDR2 FYNNEI. Trimming removed 6 bases from V and 5 bases from J, with 17 bases in between. This CDR3 comprises 15 residues. CDR3 in DNA: TGTGCCAGCAGCGAACGGACAGTGGGGAACAATGAGCAGTTCTTC. Translating it yields CASSERTVGNNEQFF. Looking up the rest from reference TRBV2 and TRBJ2-1 gives the full variable domain: EPEVTQTPSHQVTQMGQEVILRCVPISNHLYFYWYRQILGQKVEFLVSFYNNEISEKSEIFDDQFSVERPDGSNFTLKIRSTKLEDSAMYFCASSERTVGNNEQFFGPGTRLTVL.

This clone appeared a single time. The chain carries TRBV13 and TRBJ2-2; maybe TRBD2 (6 bases). V was shortened by 5 bases and J by 5 bases, with 15 bases between the two germline ends. Germline V gives CDR1 PRHDT, CDR2 FYEKMQ (reference sequence). The CDR3 runs 15 residues. The DNA for the CDR3 is TGTGCCAGCAGCGCCCGGAGGGCGGGAACCGGGGAGCTGTTTTTT. Translating it yields CASSARRAGTGELFF.

The chain uses TRBV19 and TRBJ2-6; 9 nucleotides line up with TRBD2. Germline values: CDR1 LNHDA, CDR2 SQIVND (reference sequence). Trimming cost V 8 bases and J 2 bases; bases outside gene matches: 4. This CDR3 contains 15 residues. The CDR3 reads CASDPSGAGANVLTF. The CDR3 coding sequence is TGTGCCAGTGACCCTAGCGGGGCTGGGGCCAACGTCCTGACTTTC.

The chain carries TRBV13 and TRBJ1-2; TRBD1 might be the D (6 bases). CDR1 and CDR2 (germline): PRHDT, FYEKMQ (reference sequence). The CDR3 is made up of 13 amino acids. Trimming cost V 5 bases and J 5 bases, with 12 bases left between them. CDR3: CASSITTGYGYTF. CDR3 nucleotides: TGTGCCAGCAGCATAACTACAGGGTATGGCTACACCTTC.

The rearrangement joins TRBV27 to TRBJ1-6, with D maybe TRBD1 (5 bases). CDR1 and CDR2 from the germline V gene are MNHEY and SMNVEV (reference sequence). This CDR3 comprises 15 residues. V lost 2 bases and J lost 6, with 11 bases in between. The CDR3 spells CASSLRRALNSPLHF. The DNA of the CDR3 is TGTGCCAGCAGTTTACGCAGGGCTCTTAATTCACCCCTCCACTTT.

The rearrangement uses TRBV18 and TRBJ1-1; 8 bases map to TRBD1. The CDR3 runs 17 residues. The trim removed 1 base at V and 1 base at J, leaving 8 bases unmatched. The germline gives CDR1 KGHSH, CDR2 LQKENI. The CDR3 region is CASSPRTVGQGNTEAFF. For the CDR3, the DNA is TGTGCCAGCTCACCACGAACAGTTGGACAGGGGAACACTGAAGCTTTCTTT.

The chain uses TRBV6-5 and TRBJ1-4; 7 nucleotides line up with TRBD1. J was trimmed by 10 bases and V by 5 bases; bases with no gene match: 13. Germline V lookup: CDR1 MNHEY, CDR2 SVGAGI. The CDR3 runs to 15 residues. The CDR3 here is CASSPTGDQGRKLFF. The CDR3 DNA reads as TGTGCCAGCAGTCCAACAGGGGATCAGGGGCGAAAACTGTTTTTT.

V and J are TRBV5-6 and TRBJ1-2; D unclear. This CDR3 comprises 13 residues. CDR1 is SGHDT and CDR2 is YYEEEE in the germline V gene. Trimming removed 4 bases at V and 5 bases at J, with 12 bases between. CDR3 DNA: TGTGCCAGCAGCCCCGCTTTCGGGTATGGCTACACCTTC. Residues: CASSPAFGYGYTF.

The rearrangement uses TRBV4-3 and TRBJ1-2; TRBD1 aligns across 7 bases. Germline values: CDR1 LGHNA, CDR2 YSLEER. The CDR3 runs to 15 residues. V lost 1 base and J lost 5; bases outside the gene matches: 7. The CDR3 region has the DNA TGCGCCAGCAGCCAAGTAGCAGGGGGACCGTATGGCTACACCTTC. Translation gives CASSQVAGGPYGYTF.

The chain uses TRBV18 and TRBJ2-5; D is perhaps TRBD2 (6 bases). The germline V and J ends were trimmed by 0 bases and 1 base, with 12 bases remaining between them. The CDR3 is 16 residues long. From germline, CDR1 is KGHSH and CDR2 LQKENI. The CDR3 DNA follows: TGTGCCAGCTCACCACCGGGCGGGATACCCCAAGAGACCCAGTACTTC. This sequence encodes CASSPPGGIPQETQYF.

This chain links TRBV19 with TRBJ2-5; 8 nucleotides line up with TRBD2. This CDR3 is built from 14 residues. With 5 bases clipped from V and 2 bases from J, the junction kept 4 bases outside the gene matches. In germline, CDR1 is LNHDA, CDR2 SQIVND (reference sequence). CDR3 DNA sequence: TGTGCCAGTAGTTCGGGGGGGGGACAAGAGACCCAGTACTTC. This translates into CASSSGGGQETQYF.

The chain carries TRBV5-1 and TRBJ2-1; 10 bases map to TRBD2. This CDR3 contains 15 residues. Germline values: CDR1 SGHRS, CDR2 YFSETQ. Trimming at V came to 0 bases and at J to 6 bases, leaving 3 bases not matched to a gene. CDR3 loop: CASSLGSSGSNEQFF. In DNA, the CDR3 is TGCGCCAGCAGCTTGGGGTCTAGCGGGAGCAATGAGCAGTTCTTC.

The chain uses TRBV4-1 and TRBJ2-3; TRBD2 matches at 14 bases. This CDR3 contains 17 residues. Per germline, CDR1 MGHRA and CDR2 YSYEKL. The V and J ends lost 3 bases and 5 bases, in that order; junction bases with no gene match: 7. CDR3 residues: CASSQGGLAGALDTQYF. CDR3 nucleotide sequence: TGCGCCAGCAGCCAGGGGGGACTAGCGGGAGCATTAGATACGCAGTATTTT.

The V call is TRBV7-2, the J call TRBJ1-1, with 12 bases lining up with TRBD1. The germline V gene encodes CDR1 SGHTA and CDR2 FQGNSA. V gave up 5 bases and J gave up 4 bases; unmatched junction bases: 8. The CDR3 has 16 residues. The CDR3 coding sequence is TGTGCCAGCAGCCCTCCGGGGGGACAGGGGGCCACTGAAGCTTTCTTT. Translation: CASSPPGGQGATEAFF.

This chain connects TRBV12-3 or TRBV12-4 to TRBJ1-6; 7 nucleotides match TRBD1. CDR3 length: 13 residues. V lost 5 bases, J lost 10 bases, and 5 bases stayed unmatched. DNA of the CDR3: TGTGCCAGCAGTCCCAGGGACAGCTCACCCCTCCACTTT. As protein: CASSPRDSSPLHF.

The chain joins TRBV10-3 to TRBJ1-6; the D is unclear. The CDR3 runs 13 residues. Looked up from germline, CDR1 is ENHRY and CDR2 is SYGVKD. Trimming took 2 bases from V and 10 from J, leaving 9 bases between them. DNA of the CDR3: TGTGCCATCAGTGAGCGAGAGGAATCACCCCTCCACTTT. This gives the protein CAISEREESPLHF.

J is TRBJ1-5 and V is TRBV20-1; D remains unclear. This CDR3 is built from 14 residues. Germline values: CDR1 DFQATT, CDR2 SNEGSKA (reference sequence). V lost 5 bases to trimming and J lost 4 bases, with 15 bases between them. CDR3 region: CSAGGPEGNQPQHF. As DNA, the CDR3 is TGCAGTGCTGGTGGGCCAGAGGGAAATCAGCCCCAGCATTTT.

The chain recombines TRBV6-5 with TRBJ2-1; 9 positions agree with TRBD1. V was clipped by 5 bases and J by 3 bases; unmatched bases: 2. The CDR3 covers 14 residues. CDR1 is MNHEY and CDR2 is SVGAGI in the germline V gene. The CDR3 bases are TGTGCCAGCAGTCGGGACAGGGTCTACAATGAGCAGTTCTTC. Protein: CASSRDRVYNEQFF.

The rearrangement joins TRBV6-2 or TRBV6-3 to TRBJ2-1; TRBD1 aligns across 8 bases. CDR1 and CDR2 (germline): MNHEY, SVGEGT. There are 15 residues in the CDR3. After removal of 5 bases from V and 12 bases from J, the junction contained 15 bases not matched to a gene. In DNA form, the CDR3 reads TGTGCCAGCAGTAGAGTTCAGGGGGCTCGAGGTCGGCAGTTCTTC. Its protein is CASSRVQGARGRQFF.

This chain's CDR3 is CASSYKLAGGGTDTQYF. Written as DNA, the CDR3 is TGTGCCAGCAGCTACAAACTAGCGGGGGGGGGCACAGATACGCAGTATTTT. The V gene is TRBV7-2, the J gene TRBJ2-3, with 13 nucleotides matching TRBD2. V lost 4 bases to trimming and J lost 1 base; unmatched junction nucleotides: 5. The CDR3 extends over 17 amino acids. CDR1 is SGHTA, CDR2 FQGNSA, per germline.

This chain links TRBV28 with TRBJ2-4, with TRBD2 identical over 8 bases. J was trimmed by 2 bases and V by 3 bases; bases with no gene match: 9. CDR1 and CDR2 (germline): MDHEN, SYDVKM. The CDR3 is 17 residues long. The CDR3 is CASSFWSGGASKNIQYF. In DNA form, the CDR3 reads TGTGCCAGCAGTTTTTGGTCGGGAGGGGCATCCAAAAACATTCAGTACTTC.

The count of this clone is one. This chain uses TRBV21-1 with TRBJ2-3; TRBD2 reflects the table's D call only, with no check against the DNA. TRBV21-1 is an annotated pseudogene. The CDR3 sequence is 15 residues long. The CDR3 DNA reads TGTGCCAGCAGCAAAAAGCGGGAGCCCACCGGTACGCAGTATTTT. Translating gives CASSKKREPTGTQYF.

The chain employs TRBV10-3 and TRBJ2-7; weak D call: TRBD1 (6 bases). The germline V gene has CDR1 ENHRY and CDR2 SYGVKD. CDR3 length: 14 amino acids. Trimming pared 6 bases from V and 2 bases from J, leaving 14 bases between. DNA of the CDR3: TGTGCCATCAGAACACAGGGTGGTACCTACGAGCAGTACTTC. Its protein product is CAIRTQGGTYEQYF.

The chain employs TRBV6-1 and TRBJ1-5; D remains unclear. Trimming took off 1 base at V and 7 bases at J, with 20 bases between the two ends. There are 17 residues in the CDR3. CDR1 MNHNS and CDR2 SASEGT come from the germline V gene. CDR3 nucleotides: TGTGCCAGCAGTGAAGAAGGTTCTATGGGAGGCCGGCAGCCCCAGCATTTT. This gives the protein CASSEEGSMGGRQPQHF.